This is a list of T cell receptor beta chains from one sample in a study of blood T cells in healthy people across ages. TCRdb recomputed calls from the 5' RACE reads with MiXCR, one row per CDR3 protein. The table lists roughly 1.5 million distinct CDR3 sequences, 35% to 45% of them singletons, with about 4% in the top ten. The sequencing input was blood. These receptor sequences come from a woman aged 18-30 years in good health. Both conserved end residues are part of each CDR3. The D gene is left open where the match is weak. Some rows have no size entry. The others give once, few or many, or a class for an expanded clone.

TRBJ2-3	TRBV14	NA	NA	CASSQLKGQTDTQYF	TGTGCCAGCAGCCAACTGAAAGGACAGACAGATACGCAGTATTTT
TRBJ1-1	TRBV9	NA	NA	CASSVDIFTEAFF	TGTGCCAGCAGCGTAGATATTTTCACTGAAGCTTTCTTT
TRBJ1-1	TRBV12-5	NA	TRBD1	CASGLGTGEAFF	TGTGCTAGTGGACTCGGGACAGGTGAAGCTTTCTTT
TRBJ2-5	TRBV19	few	NA	CASSIFSLGRAETQYF	TGTGCCAGTAGTATATTCTCGTTGGGCAGGGCCGAGACCCAGTACTTC
TRBJ1-1	TRBV7-9	NA	TRBD1	CASRSAGQPNTEAFF	TGTGCCAGCAGAAGTGCGGGACAGCCCAACACTGAAGCTTTCTTT
TRBJ2-7	TRBV29-1	many	NA	CSVEGRAGFEQYF	TGCAGCGTTGAAGGGCGTGCGGGTTTCGAGCAGTACTTC
TRBJ1-1	TRBV20-1	NA	NA	CSARDDWATNTEAFF	TGCAGTGCTAGAGATGATTGGGCAACGAACACTGAAGCTTTCTTT
TRBJ2-4	TRBV9	NA	TRBD1	CASSYPGTENIQYF	TGTGCCAGCAGTTACCCCGGGACAGAAAACATTCAGTACTTC
TRBJ2-1	TRBV6-1	NA	NA	CASSVAQGGHSVQFF	TGTGCCAGCAGTGTCGCACAGGGAGGTCATAGTGTCCAGTTCTTC
TRBJ2-3	TRBV11-3	NA	NA	CASSLDPSTQYF	TGTGCCAGCAGCTTAGACCCCTCTACGCAGTATTTT
TRBJ1-2	TRBV6-1	NA	TRBD1	CASSELGTGDYYGYTF	TGTGCCAGCAGTGAATTAGGGACAGGGGACTACTATGGCTACACCTTC
TRBJ2-3	TRBV9	NA	NA	CASSVSSLDTDTQYF	TGTGCCAGCAGCGTATCTAGCCTAGACACAGATACGCAGTATTTT
TRBJ2-5	TRBV6-2/TRBV6-3	few	NA	CASSYSGQATETQYF	TGTGCCAGCAGTTACTCGGGTCAAGCCACAGAGACCCAGTACTTC
TRBJ2-4	TRBV28	many	NA	CASSTGFVGKNIQYF	TGTGCCAGCAGTACAGGGTTTGTCGGCAAAAACATTCAGTACTTC
TRBJ2-2	TRBV2	few	TRBD2	CASKLASNTGELFF	TGTGCCAGCAAACTAGCGTCGAACACCGGGGAGCTGTTTTTT
TRBJ2-7	TRBV20-1	NA	TRBD1	CSASPDRPYEQYF	TGCAGTGCTAGTCCGGACAGGCCCTACGAGCAGTACTTC
TRBJ2-1	TRBV27	NA	TRBD2	CASSLRGTSGQNEQFF	TGTGCCAGCAGTTTGAGAGGGACTAGCGGACAAAATGAGCAGTTCTTC
TRBJ1-4	TRBV4-1	NA	NA	CASSRSGGRWATNEKLFF	TGCGCCAGCAGCCGCTCCGGGGGACGATGGGCGACTAATGAAAAACTGTTTTTT
TRBJ2-6	TRBV7-2	few	NA	CASSSHGATGANVLTF	TGTGCCAGCAGCTCCCACGGGGCGACTGGGGCCAACGTCCTGACTTTC
TRBJ2-5	TRBV29-1	NA	TRBD2	CSVDMGKRGEQYF	TGCAGCGTTGATATGGGGAAGCGGGGTGAGCAGTACTTC
TRBJ1-5	TRBV29-1	few	TRBD1	CSAGTENQPQHF	TGCAGCGCTGGGACAGAGAATCAGCCCCAGCATTTT
TRBJ1-2	TRBV12-3/TRBV12-4	NA	NA	CASSSPLISVPYGYTF	TGTGCCAGCAGTTCCCCCCTTATCAGCGTCCCCTATGGCTACACCTTC
TRBJ2-3	TRBV5-1	NA	TRBD2	CASSLGSSGSTDTQYF	TGCGCCAGCAGCTTGGGAAGTAGCGGGAGCACAGATACGCAGTATTTT
TRBJ2-1	TRBV7-9	NA	NA	CASSLTPPETQFF	TGTGCCAGCAGCTTAACGCCGCCAGAGACCCAGTTCTTC